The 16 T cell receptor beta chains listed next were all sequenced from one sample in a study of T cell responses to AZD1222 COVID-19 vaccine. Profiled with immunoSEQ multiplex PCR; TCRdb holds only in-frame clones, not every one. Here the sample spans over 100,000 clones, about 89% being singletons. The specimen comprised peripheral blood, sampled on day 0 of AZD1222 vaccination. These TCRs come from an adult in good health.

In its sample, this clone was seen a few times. This chain's CDR3 is CASNDGTSYEQYF. The CDR3 DNA reads as TGCGCCTCTAACGACGGGACCTCGTACGAGCAGTACTTC. The V gene is TRBV5-1, the J gene TRBJ2-7; D could derive from TRBD1 or TRBD2 (5 bases each). CDR1 is SGHRS, CDR2 YFSETQ, per germline. CDR3 length: 13 residues. Trimming stripped 10 bases from V and 4 bases from J, with 18 bases between.

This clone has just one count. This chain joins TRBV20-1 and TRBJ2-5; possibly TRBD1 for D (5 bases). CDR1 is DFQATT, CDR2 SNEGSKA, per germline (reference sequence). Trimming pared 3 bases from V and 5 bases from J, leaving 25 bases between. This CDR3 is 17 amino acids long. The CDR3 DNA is TGCAGTGCTAGTCATCTGGCGCTCCGGTCAGGGCGGGAGACCCAGTACTTC. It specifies CSASHLALRSGRETQYF.

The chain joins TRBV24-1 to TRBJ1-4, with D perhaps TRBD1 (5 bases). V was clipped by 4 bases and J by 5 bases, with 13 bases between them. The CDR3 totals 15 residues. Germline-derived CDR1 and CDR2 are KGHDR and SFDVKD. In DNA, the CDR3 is TGTGCCACCAGTGACCCCAGGGAGGGGAATGAAAAACTGTTTTTT. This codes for CATSDPREGNEKLFF.

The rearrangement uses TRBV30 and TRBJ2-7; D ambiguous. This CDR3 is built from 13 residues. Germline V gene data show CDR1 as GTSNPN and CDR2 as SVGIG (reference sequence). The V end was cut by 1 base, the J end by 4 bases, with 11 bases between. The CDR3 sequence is CAWSEDFSYEQYF. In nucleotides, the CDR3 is TGTGCCTGGAGTGAGGATTTCAGTTACGAGCAGTACTTC.

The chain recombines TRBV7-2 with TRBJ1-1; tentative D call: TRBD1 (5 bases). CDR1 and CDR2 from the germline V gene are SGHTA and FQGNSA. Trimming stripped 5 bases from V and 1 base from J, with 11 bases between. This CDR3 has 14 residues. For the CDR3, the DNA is TGTGCCAGCAGCCGGGGACGGACGAACACTGAAGCTTTCTTT. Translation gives CASSRGRTNTEAFF.

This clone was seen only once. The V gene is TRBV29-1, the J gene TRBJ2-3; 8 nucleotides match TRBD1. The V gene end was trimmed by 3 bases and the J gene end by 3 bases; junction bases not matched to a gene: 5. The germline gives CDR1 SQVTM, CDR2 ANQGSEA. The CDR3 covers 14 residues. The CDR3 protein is CSVEADRETDTQYF. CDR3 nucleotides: TGCAGCGTTGAGGCGGACAGGGAAACAGATACGCAGTATTTT.

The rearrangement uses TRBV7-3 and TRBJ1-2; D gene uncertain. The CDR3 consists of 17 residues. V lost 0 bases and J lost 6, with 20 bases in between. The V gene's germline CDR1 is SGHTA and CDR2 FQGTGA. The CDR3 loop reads CASSLTGRGQPFHGYTF. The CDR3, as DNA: TGTGCCAGCAGCTTAACGGGTAGAGGGCAGCCCTTCCATGGCTACACCTTC.

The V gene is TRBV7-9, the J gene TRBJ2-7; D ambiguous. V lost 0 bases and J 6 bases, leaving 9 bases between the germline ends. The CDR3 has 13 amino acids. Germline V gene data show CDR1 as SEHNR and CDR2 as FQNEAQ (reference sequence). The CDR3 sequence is CASSLAGKFEQYF. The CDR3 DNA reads TGTGCCAGCAGCTTAGCCGGCAAGTTCGAGCAGTACTTC.

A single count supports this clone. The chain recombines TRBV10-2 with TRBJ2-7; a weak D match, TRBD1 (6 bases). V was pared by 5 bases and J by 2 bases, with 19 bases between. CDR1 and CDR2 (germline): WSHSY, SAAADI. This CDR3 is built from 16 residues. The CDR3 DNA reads TGCGCCAGCAGTTCTGGGCAGGGGACCCCTCCCTACGAGCAGTACTTC. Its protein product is CASSSGQGTPPYEQYF.

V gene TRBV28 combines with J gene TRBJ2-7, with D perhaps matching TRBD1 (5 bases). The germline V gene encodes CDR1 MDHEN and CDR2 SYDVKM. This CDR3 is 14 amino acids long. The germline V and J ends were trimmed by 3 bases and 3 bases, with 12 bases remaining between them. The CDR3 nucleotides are TGTGCCAGCAGTTTCGGCGTTCAGGGCTACGAGCAGTACTTC. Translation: CASSFGVQGYEQYF.

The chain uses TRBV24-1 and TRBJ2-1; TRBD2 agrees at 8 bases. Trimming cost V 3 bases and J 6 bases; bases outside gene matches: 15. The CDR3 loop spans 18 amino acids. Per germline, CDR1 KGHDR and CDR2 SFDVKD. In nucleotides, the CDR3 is TGTGCCACCAGTGATGGGACCCTAGAAGGCGGGGGGTTCAATGAGCAGTTCTTC. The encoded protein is CATSDGTLEGGGFNEQFF.

This CDR3 is CASSIQGEGTDTQYF. As DNA, the CDR3 is TGTGCCAGCAGTATACAGGGGGAGGGCACAGATACGCAGTATTTT. The genes are TRBV6-5 and TRBJ2-3; 8 nucleotides agree with TRBD1. The CDR3 is 15 residues long. The V and J ends lost 5 bases and 1 base, in that order; junction bases with no gene match: 5. The germline V gene encodes CDR1 MNHEY and CDR2 SVGAGI.

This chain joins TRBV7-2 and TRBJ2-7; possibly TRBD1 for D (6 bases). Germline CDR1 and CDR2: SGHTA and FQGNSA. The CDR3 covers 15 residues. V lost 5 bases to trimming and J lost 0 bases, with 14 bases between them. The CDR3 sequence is CASSPLDRYSYEQYF. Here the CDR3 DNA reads TGTGCCAGCAGCCCCTTAGACAGGTACTCCTACGAGCAGTACTTC.

The CDR3 DNA reads TGTGCCAGCAGCTTAACAGGGGGTAATGAAAAACTGTTTTTT. It encodes CASSLTGGNEKLFF. The rearrangement links TRBV7-3 to TRBJ1-4; perhaps TRBD1 as D (6 bases). CDR1 is SGHTA and CDR2 is FQGTGA in the germline V gene. Trimming left V 0 bases short and J 4 bases short, with 6 bases between. CDR3 length equals 14 residues.

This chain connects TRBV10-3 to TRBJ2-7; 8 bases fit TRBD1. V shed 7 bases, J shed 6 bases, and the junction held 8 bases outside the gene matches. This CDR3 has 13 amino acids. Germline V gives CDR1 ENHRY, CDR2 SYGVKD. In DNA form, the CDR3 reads TGTGCCATCAAGGCAGGGGGCTTGGCCGAGCAGTACTTC. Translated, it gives CAIKAGGLAEQYF.

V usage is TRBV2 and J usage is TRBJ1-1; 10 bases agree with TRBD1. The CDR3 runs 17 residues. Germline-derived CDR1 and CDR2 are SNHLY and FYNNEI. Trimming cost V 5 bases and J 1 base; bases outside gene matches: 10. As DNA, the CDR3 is TGTGCCAGCAGTAAGGGGACAGGGGCTGGGCGGAACACTGAAGCTTTCTTT. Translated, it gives CASSKGTGAGRNTEAFF.